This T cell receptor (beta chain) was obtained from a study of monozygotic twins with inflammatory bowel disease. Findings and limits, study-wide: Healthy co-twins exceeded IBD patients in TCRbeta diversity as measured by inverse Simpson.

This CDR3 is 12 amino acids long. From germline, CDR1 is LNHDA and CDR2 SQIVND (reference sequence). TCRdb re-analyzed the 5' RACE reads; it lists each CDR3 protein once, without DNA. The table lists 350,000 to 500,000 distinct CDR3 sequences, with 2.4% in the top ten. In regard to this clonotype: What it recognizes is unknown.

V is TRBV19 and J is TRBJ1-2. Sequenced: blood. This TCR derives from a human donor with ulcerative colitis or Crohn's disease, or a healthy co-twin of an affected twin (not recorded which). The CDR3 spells CASTAMENGYTF.